This TCR beta chain was recovered during a study of T cell responses to AZD1222 COVID-19 vaccine. Study-level points and caveats: In a largely white British group with more females than males, clonal diversity was possibly underestimated. Variant regions that are unmutated are reportedly the target of nearly half of spike-specific TCRs.

Only in-frame clones appear in the TCRdb table, and some are missing; sequencing was by immunoSEQ multiplex PCR. The top ten hold roughly 3.5% of the sample, which has about 140,000 clones, nearly 95% seen once. On this clone itself: Antigen unknown.

It was second doses at about 4 or about 12 weeks that were pooled. The sequenced sample was peripheral blood, obtained 28 days after the second AZD1222 dose. The source of this sequence is an adult who received the AZD1222 COVID-19 vaccine.

In nucleotides, the CDR3 is TGTGCCAGCAGTTACTCGAGGTCGAGCTCCTACGAGCAGTACTTC. Residues: CASSYSRSSSYEQYF. This sequence joins TRBV6-5 and TRBJ2-7, with D unresolved. V dropped 0 bases and J dropped 0 bases, with 9 bases sitting between them. The CDR3 has 15 residues. Germline CDR1 and CDR2: MNHEY and SVGAGI.